Listed below are T cell receptor beta chains from one sample, sequenced in a study of T cell responses to AZD1222 COVID-19 vaccine. Here immunoSEQ multiplex PCR was the method, and the copy in TCRdb shows in-frame clones only, minus some. The table records 190,000 or so clones, 90% to 95% of them present only once. Sequenced here: peripheral blood, sampled 28 days after the second AZD1222 dose. Source of these receptors: an adult who received the AZD1222 COVID-19 vaccine. Each CDR3 is given with its conserved first and last residue. D genes are given only for firm matches. The size field is filled for only some rows; it gives once, few, many or a size class.

j_call | v_call | d_call | clone_size | cdr3_aa | cdr3_nt
TRBJ1-2 | TRBV6-1 | NA | NA | CASSEAARANYGYTF | TGTGCCAGCAGTGAAGCGGCTCGAGCTAACTATGGCTACACCTTC
TRBJ1-2 | TRBV2 | NA | NA | CASSQGFGYTF | TGTGCCAGCAGTCAGGGGTTCGGCTACACCTTC
TRBJ1-1 | TRBV3-1/TRBV3-2 | NA | NA | CASTDTPNTEAFF | TGTGCCAGCACAGACACCCCGAACACTGAAGCTTTCTTT
TRBJ2-7 | TRBV2 | TRBD1 | NA | CASSESDRASYF | TGTGCCAGCAGTGAGTCGGACAGGGCATCGTACTTC
TRBJ1-4 | TRBV21-1 | NA | NA | CAQRSGGGNEKLFF | TGTGCCCAGAGATCGGGCGGCGGTAATGAAAAACTGTTTTTT
TRBJ1-4 | TRBV9 | NA | NA | CASSPGGSNEKLFF | TGTGCCAGCAGCCCCGGCGGCAGTAATGAAAAACTGTTTTTT
TRBJ1-1 | TRBV7-3 | NA | NA | CASSLSGGGLNTEAFF | TGTGCCAGCAGCCTTAGCGGGGGAGGACTGAACACTGAAGCTTTCTTT
TRBJ1-5 | TRBV7-9 | NA | few | CASSLQGNQPQHF | TGTGCCAGCAGCTTACAGGGGAATCAGCCCCAGCATTTT
TRBJ1-5 | TRBV28 | TRBD1 | NA | CASADRGPGNQPQHF | TGTGCCAGCGCCGACAGGGGGCCGGGCAATCAGCCCCAGCATTTT
TRBJ1-5 | TRBV18 | NA | NA | CASSPLNSQSHQPQHF | TGTGCCAGCTCACCACTAAACAGTCAAAGTCATCAGCCCCAGCATTTT
TRBJ1-4 | TRBV28 | NA | NA | CASGSRGRGTEKLFF | TGTGCCAGCGGGTCTCGGGGGAGGGGGACTGAAAAACTGTTTTTT
TRBJ1-3 | TRBV28 | NA | NA | CASSLPSSGNTIYF | TGTGCCAGCAGTTTACCCAGCTCTGGAAACACCATATATTTT
TRBJ1-2 | TRBV28 | NA | NA | CASSLSAGDYGYTF | TGTGCCAGCAGTTTATCTGCAGGGGACTATGGCTACACCTTC
TRBJ2-3 | TRBV11-2 | TRBD2 | NA | CASRPLAGVSTDTQYF | TGTGCCAGCAGACCCCTAGCGGGGGTTTCCACAGATACGCAGTATTTT
TRBJ2-3 | TRBV9 | TRBD2 | NA | CASSGGGSTDTQYF | TGTGCCAGCAGCGGCGGGGGAAGCACAGATACGCAGTATTTT
TRBJ2-7 | TRBV2 | TRBD1 | NA | CASTIWTGGNEQYF | TGTGCCAGCACCATTTGGACAGGGGGCAACGAGCAGTACTTC
TRBJ1-4 | TRBV4-1 | NA | NA | CASSQGYEPTNEKLFF | TGCGCCAGCAGCCAAGGGTACGAACCAACTAATGAAAAACTGTTTTTT
TRBJ1-6 | TRBV20-1 | NA | NA | CSVKFGSPLHF | TGCAGTGTCAAATTTGGTTCACCCCTCCACTTT
TRBJ2-5 | TRBV7-2 | NA | NA | CASSLVPVQETQYF | TGTGCCAGCAGCTTAGTGCCGGTTCAAGAGACCCAGTACTTC